The sequence of this T cell receptor beta chain was determined in a study of blood T cell repertoires in COVID-19. This CDR3 spans 13 amino acids. Trimming took off 2 bases at V and 5 bases at J, with 9 bases between the two ends. From germline, CDR1 is MGHRA and CDR2 YSYEKL. The table came from immunoSEQ multiplex PCR; TCRdb's copy has only in-frame clones and leaves some out. The sample has some 42,000 clones, approximately 91% seen once. The genes are TRBV4-1 and TRBJ1-1; a possible D gene is TRBD1 (5 bases). Material for sequencing was peripheral blood. The source of this sequence is a human donor in a cohort sampled during active COVID-19. This chain's CDR3 is CASSQSRATEAFF. CDR3 in DNA: TGCGCCAGCAGCCAATCCAGGGCGACTGAAGCTTTCTTT.